A single sample gave rise to the 29 T cell receptor beta chains below, sequenced in a study of beta chain features in type 1 diabetes. Reverse transcription of all isolated RNA meant that expressed TCRB transcripts were sequenced. Data came from immunoSEQ multiplex PCR; TCRdb stores just in-frame clones and leaves some out. The sample has under 450,000 clones, roughly 13% seen once. The sequenced sample consisted of naive CD4+ T cells from blood. These receptors all stem from a man younger than 40 in good health.

The CDR3 DNA sequence: TGTGCCATCAGTGAGTCACGGGGTGCGACCAAAAACATTCAGTACTTC. Its protein is CAISESRGATKNIQYF. The chain joins TRBV10-3 to TRBJ2-4; D is perhaps TRBD2 (5 bases). The germline gives CDR1 ENHRY, CDR2 SYGVKD. V was trimmed by 0 bases and J by 2 bases, leaving 11 bases between them. This CDR3 is built from 16 residues.

In its sample, this clone was seen many times. The CDR3 DNA reads as TGTGCCAGCAGCCCGAAGCTTGGGAAGACCCAGTACTTC. Protein sequence: CASSPKLGKTQYF. The chain recombines TRBV14 with TRBJ2-5; D gene ambiguous. Per the germline V gene, CDR1 is SGHDN and CDR2 is FVKESK. Trimming pared 4 bases from V and 6 bases from J, leaving 12 bases between. The CDR3 has 13 amino acids. The entire variable domain, with the rest obtained from reference TRBV14 and TRBJ2-5, is as follows: EAGVTQFPSHSVIEKGQTVTLRCDPISGHDNLYWYRRVMGKEIKFLLHFVKESKQDESGMPNNRFLAERTGGTYSTLKVQPAELEDSGVYFCASSPKLGKTQYFGPGTRLLVL.

This clone was seen more than once but under ten times. The CDR3 spells CASSLTGRGTDTQYF. CDR3 nucleotide sequence: TGTGCCAGCAGCCTGACAGGGCGCGGGACAGATACGCAGTATTTT. The chain employs TRBV7-3 and TRBJ2-3, with 7 bases aligning to TRBD1. This CDR3 contains 15 residues. Trimming removed 5 bases from V and 3 bases from J; junction bases left unmatched: 8. CDR1 is SGHTA and CDR2 is FQGTGA in the germline V gene.

This clone was seen only a few times. An end of the junction does not agree with germline; a read error may underlie this. The rearrangement links TRBV27 to TRBJ1-2; a weak D match, TRBD1 (5 bases). This CDR3 contains 10 residues. In germline, CDR1 is MNHEY, CDR2 SMNVEV (reference sequence). CDR3 region: CASSWGGDHF. The DNA for the CDR3 is TGTGCCAGCAGTTGGGGCGGGGACCACTTC.

The chain is built from TRBV11-2 and TRBJ2-7, with D possibly TRBD2 on 6 matching bases. In germline, CDR1 is SGHAT, CDR2 FQNNGV. The germline V and J ends were trimmed by 4 bases and 4 bases, with 26 bases remaining between them. This CDR3 is 18 amino acids long. The CDR3 loop reads CASSSVINRWGDLYEQYF. The CDR3 DNA reads TGTGCCAGCAGCTCAGTGATAAACCGGTGGGGGGACTTATACGAGCAGTACTTC.

This clone showed up just a few times. J is TRBJ2-5 and V is TRBV29-1; 8 bases map to TRBD1. V dropped 4 bases and J dropped 2; count of bases not matched to a gene: 15. The CDR3 covers 17 residues. The germline V gene has CDR1 SQVTM and CDR2 ANQGSEA. CDR3 in amino acids: CSVVGQIRDRLQETQYF. The CDR3 DNA follows: TGCAGCGTTGTGGGGCAGATCCGGGACAGGCTACAAGAGACCCAGTACTTC.

This clone was counted ten times or more. The chain links TRBV7-9 to TRBJ2-7, with 8 nucleotides matching TRBD1. Germline V gene lookup returns CDR1 SEHNR and CDR2 FQNEAQ (reference sequence). J gave up 4 bases and V 1 base, and 3 bases lay outside the gene matches. This CDR3 is built from 14 residues. CDR3 DNA: TGTGCCAGCAGCTTAGGCAGGGGGCGATACGAGCAGTACGTC. Its protein is CASSLGRGRYEQYV.

The chain combines TRBV5-1 with TRBJ2-2, with 7 bases lining up with TRBD1. The germline V gene encodes CDR1 SGHRS and CDR2 YFSETQ. Germline trimming cut 8 bases from V and 1 base from J; bases unmatched to any gene: 2. This CDR3 contains 13 residues. DNA of the CDR3: TGCGCCAGTCGGGACAGGAACACCGGGGAGCTGTTTTTT. The encoded protein is CASRDRNTGELFF.

This clone was recorded once. The chain combines TRBV7-8 with TRBJ1-2, with D perhaps TRBD1 (5 bases). V lost 5 bases, J lost 4 bases, and 17 bases lay in between. Germline loops: CDR1 SGHVS, CDR2 FQNEAQ. The CDR3 loop spans 15 amino acids. CDR3 sequence: CASSIDSAPVYGYTF. The CDR3 DNA reads TGTGCCAGCAGCATAGACAGCGCCCCCGTCTATGGCTACACCTTC.

This clone appeared a few times. The chain joins TRBV10-3 to TRBJ2-7, with D possibly being TRBD1 or TRBD2 (5 bases each). The germline CDR1 and CDR2 sequences are ENHRY and SYGVKD. The CDR3 has 13 residues. V dropped 2 bases and J dropped 4 bases, with 9 bases sitting between them. DNA of the CDR3: TGTGCCATCAGTGAGGGGACCCTTTACGAGCAGTACGTC. It encodes CAISEGTLYEQYV.

The rearrangement links TRBV27 to TRBJ2-1, with 11 bases matching TRBD2. The germline V gene encodes CDR1 MNHEY and CDR2 SMNVEV (reference sequence). The CDR3 is 17 amino acids. Germline trimming cut 5 bases from V and 1 base from J; bases unmatched to any gene: 7. CDR3 DNA sequence: TGTGCCAGCAGTACAACTAGCGGGGGCCTTTCCTACAATGAGCAGTTCTTC. Translated: CASSTTSGGLSYNEQFF.

This clone was recorded a few times. The chain recombines TRBV7-9 with TRBJ2-5; 8 bases are shared with TRBD2. The CDR3 has 15 residues. Germline V gene sequence: CDR1 SEHNR, CDR2 FQNEAQ (reference sequence). The ends lost 7 bases at V and 4 bases at J; junction bases unmatched: 11. The CDR3 DNA sequence: TGTGCCAGCACTCCGGGGGGGCTCCCTGGAGAGACCCAGTACTTC. This encodes CASTPGGLPGETQYF.

This clone was picked up a small number of times. The rearrangement uses TRBV7-9 and TRBJ1-5; unclear D gene. The CDR3 covers 13 residues. The germline V gene encodes CDR1 SEHNR and CDR2 FQNEAQ (reference sequence). V lost 5 bases, J lost 7 bases, and 12 bases lay in between. In DNA, the CDR3 is TGTGCCAGCAGCACGACATCGGGCCAGCCCCAGCATTTT. It codes for CASSTTSGQPQHF.

The rearrangement uses TRBV30 and TRBJ1-1; D is perhaps TRBD1 (6 bases). The CDR3 loop spans 13 amino acids. V was cut by 5 bases and J by 4 bases, with 14 bases left in between. CDR1 is GTSNPN and CDR2 is SVGIG in the germline V gene (reference sequence). The CDR3 DNA reads as TGTGCCTGGGCAAGGACAGCGGGCACTGAAGCTTTCTTT. As protein: CAWARTAGTEAFF.

This clone occurred a few times. The chain uses TRBV9 and TRBJ2-1, with TRBD2 matching 9 bases. Trimming cost V 0 bases and J 4 bases; bases outside gene matches: 2. There are 15 residues in the CDR3. Germline V gene sequence: CDR1 SGDLS, CDR2 YYNGEE. CDR3 nucleotides: TGTGCCAGCAGCGTAGTAGCGGGAGTTTACAATGAGCAGTTCTTC. Its translation is CASSVVAGVYNEQFF.

The V call is TRBV29-1, the J call TRBJ2-1; 8 nucleotides line up with TRBD1. After removal of 7 bases from V and 9 bases from J, the junction contained 11 bases not matched to a gene. The CDR3 has 13 amino acids. Germline V gives CDR1 SQVTM, CDR2 ANQGSEA. Written as DNA, the CDR3 is TGCAGCGCTGGATGGCAGGGGGCCAGTGAGCAGTTCTTC. As protein: CSAGWQGASEQFF.

V is TRBV18 and J is TRBJ1-1; 8 bases are a match to TRBD1. Trimming cost V 3 bases and J 11 bases; bases outside gene matches: 11. Germline values: CDR1 KGHSH, CDR2 LQKENI. This CDR3 contains 14 residues. The CDR3 DNA reads TGTGCCAGCTCACCGGGGGGACAGGAGTCCATGGCTTTCTTT. Translation gives CASSPGGQESMAFF.

The table lists this clone with a few counts. The chain has TRBV10-3 and TRBJ2-7; possibly TRBD1 for D (6 bases). This CDR3 is built from 16 residues. The V end lost 4 bases, the J end lost 0 bases, and 16 bases lay between the germline ends. Germline CDR1 and CDR2: ENHRY and SYGVKD. CDR3 bases: TGTGCCATCAGTGGCGGACAGAATTTTAGCTCCTACGAGCAGTACTTC. As protein: CAISGGQNFSSYEQYF.

The chain recombines TRBV11-3 with TRBJ2-1; no firm D call. Per germline, CDR1 SGHNT and CDR2 YENEEA. V was trimmed by 1 base and J by 0 bases, leaving 10 bases between them. The CDR3 totals 16 residues. Here the CDR3 reads CASSLGHRVSYNEQFF. The CDR3 DNA reads as TGTGCCAGCAGCTTAGGACACCGCGTCTCCTACAATGAGCAGTTCTTC.

The V call is TRBV15, the J call TRBJ2-7, with D perhaps matching TRBD1 or TRBD2 (6 bases each). The V and J ends lost 1 base and 2 bases respectively, with 12 bases between them. CDR3 size: 15 residues. Germline V lookup: CDR1 LNHNV, CDR2 YYDKDF (reference sequence). The CDR3 DNA reads TGTGCCACCAGCAGAGGGGGGGACACACCCTACGAGCAGTACTTC. Encoded protein: CATSRGGDTPYEQYF.

This clone has just a few counts. The chain joins TRBV11-3 to TRBJ2-1; D remains unclear. CDR3 length equals 12 residues. CDR1 and CDR2 (germline): SGHNT, YENEEA. Trimming shortened V by 1 base and J by 8 bases, and 6 bases separated the two germline ends. CDR3 nucleotides: TGTGCCAGCAGCTTAGTTATCCATGAGCAGTTCTTC. This gives the protein CASSLVIHEQFF. Filled out from reference TRBV11-3 and TRBJ2-1, the complete variable domain reads EAGVVQSPRYKIIEKKQPVAFWCNPISGHNTLYWYLQNLGQGPELLIRYENEEAVDDSQLPKDRFSAERLKGVDSTLKIQPAELGDSAVYLCASSLVIHEQFFGPGTRLTVL.

The chain employs TRBV19 and TRBJ2-5, with 7 bases identical to TRBD2. Germline V gives CDR1 LNHDA, CDR2 SQIVND (reference sequence). This CDR3 has 18 amino acids. With 3 bases clipped from V and 2 bases from J, the junction kept 15 bases outside the gene matches. CDR3 sequence: CASSITGGLGLKQETQYF. The CDR3 region has the DNA TGTGCCAGTAGTATTACGGGCGGACTAGGACTTAAACAAGAGACCCAGTACTTC.

Ten or more counts support this clone. Other DNA sequences of this sample code for an identical CDR3. In DNA, the CDR3 is TGTGCCAGCAGCTTATCGACAGATACGCAGTATTTT. The encoded protein is CASSLSTDTQYF. This rearrangement joins TRBV7-2 to TRBJ2-3; no reliable D call. The V end lost 2 bases, the J end lost 3 bases, and 3 bases lay between the germline ends. The CDR3 has 12 amino acids. Looked up from germline, CDR1 is SGHTA and CDR2 is FQGNSA. Looking up the rest from reference TRBV7-2 and TRBJ2-3 gives the full variable domain: GAGVSQSPSNKVTEKGKDVELRCDPISGHTALYWYRQSLGQGLEFLIYFQGNSAPDKSGLPSDRFSAERTGGSVSTLTIQRTQQEDSAVYLCASSLSTDTQYFGPGTRLTVL.

This clone was seen only a few times. This rearrangement joins TRBV9 to TRBJ2-3; D ambiguous. CDR1 is SGDLS, CDR2 YYNGEE, per germline. V shed 4 bases and J shed 3 bases, with 9 bases lying between them. The CDR3 sequence is 13 residues long. The CDR3 bases are TGTGCCAGCAGCAATAACCCTACAGATACGCAGTATTTT. Protein product: CASSNNPTDTQYF.

The chain couples TRBV5-1 to TRBJ2-6; TRBD2 agrees at 7 bases. Germline-derived CDR1 and CDR2 are SGHRS and YFSETQ. V lost 0 bases to trimming and J lost 2 bases; unmatched junction nucleotides: 2. The CDR3 runs to 16 residues. The CDR3 reads CASSLAAGAGANVLTF. CDR3 bases: TGCGCCAGCAGCTTGGCGGCGGGAGCTGGGGCCAACGTCCTGACTTTC. The variable domain in full, completed from reference TRBV5-1 and TRBJ2-6, reads KAGVTQTPRYLIKTRGQQVTLSCSPISGHRSVSWYQQTPGQGLQFLFEYFSETQRNKGNFPGRFSGRQFSNSRSEMNVSTLELGDSALYLCASSLAAGAGANVLTFGAGSRLTVL.

The sample holds a few counts of this clone. The chain combines TRBV29-1 with TRBJ2-1, with 7 bases lining up with TRBD2. V gave up 8 bases and J gave up 7 bases; unmatched junction bases: 11. CDR1 is SQVTM, CDR2 ANQGSEA, per germline. This CDR3 is 13 amino acids long. In nucleotides, the CDR3 is TGCAGCTTCCGAGCAGGTAGCGGGAATGAGCAGTTCTTC. Protein: CSFRAGSGNEQFF.

V gene TRBV19 combines with J gene TRBJ1-1; the D is unclear. Germline-derived CDR1 and CDR2 are LNHDA and SQIVND (reference sequence). This CDR3 comprises 13 residues. V was trimmed by 3 bases and J by 1 base, leaving 6 bases between them. In nucleotides, the CDR3 is TGTGCCAGTAGTATCTGGCAGAACACTGAAGCTTTCTTT. Residues: CASSIWQNTEAFF.

The gene calls are TRBV18 and TRBJ1-5; D unresolved. Trimming left V 2 bases short and J 5 bases short, with 7 bases between. The CDR3 extends over 13 amino acids. Germline values: CDR1 KGHSH, CDR2 LQKENI. For the CDR3, the DNA is TGTGCCAGCTCACCAGAGACCGATCAGCCCCAGCATTTT. Translation: CASSPETDQPQHF. The variable domain in full, with the rest retrieved from reference TRBV18 and TRBJ1-5, is NAGVMQNPRHLVRRRGQEARLRCSPMKGHSHVYWYRQLPEEGLKFMVYLQKENIIDESGMPKERFSAEFPKEGPSILRIQQVVRGDSAAYFCASSPETDQPQHFGDGTRLSIL.

The table lists this clone with a few counts. The chain joins TRBV7-9 to TRBJ2-5, with 9 bases fitting TRBD1. Germline V gene sequence: CDR1 SEHNR, CDR2 FQNEAQ (reference sequence). The CDR3 sequence is 14 residues long. The junction had 1 base not matched to a gene; V was cut back by 2 bases and J by 3 bases. The chain's CDR3 is CASSLWDREETQYF. In nucleotides, the CDR3 is TGTGCCAGCAGCTTATGGGACAGGGAAGAGACCCAGTACTTC.